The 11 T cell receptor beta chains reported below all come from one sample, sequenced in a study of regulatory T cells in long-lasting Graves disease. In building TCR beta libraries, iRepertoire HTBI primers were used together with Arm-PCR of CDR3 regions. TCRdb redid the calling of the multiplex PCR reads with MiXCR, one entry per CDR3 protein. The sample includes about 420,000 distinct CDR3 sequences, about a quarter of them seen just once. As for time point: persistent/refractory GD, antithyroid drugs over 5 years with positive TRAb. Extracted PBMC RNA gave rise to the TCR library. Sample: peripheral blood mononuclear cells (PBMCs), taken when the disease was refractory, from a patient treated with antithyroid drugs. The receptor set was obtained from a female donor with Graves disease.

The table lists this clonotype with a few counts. As DNA, the CDR3 is TGTGCCAGCAGTGGCGGGTTCGGACAGGGGGCCTATCAGCCCCAGCATTTT. This gives the protein CASSGGFGQGAYQPQHF. V and J are TRBV6-1 and TRBJ1-5, with TRBD1 identical over 11 bases. The CDR3 contains 17 residues. The V gene's germline CDR1 is MNHNS and CDR2 SASEGT. J was trimmed by 5 bases and V by 4 bases; bases with no gene match: 10.

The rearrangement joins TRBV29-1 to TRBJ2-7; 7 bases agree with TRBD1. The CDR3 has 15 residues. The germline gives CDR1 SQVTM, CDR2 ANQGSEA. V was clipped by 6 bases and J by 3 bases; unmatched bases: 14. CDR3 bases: TGCAGCGTCTCCACCCCAGCAACAGGGGTCTACGAGCAGTACTTC. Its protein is CSVSTPATGVYEQYF.

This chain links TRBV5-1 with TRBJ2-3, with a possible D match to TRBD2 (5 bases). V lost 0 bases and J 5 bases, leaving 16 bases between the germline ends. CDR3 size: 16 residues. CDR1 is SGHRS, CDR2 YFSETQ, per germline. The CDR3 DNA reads TGCGCCAGCAGCTTGGCTCTCGTAAGCGGCGGAGATACGCAGTATTTT. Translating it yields CASSLALVSGGDTQYF.

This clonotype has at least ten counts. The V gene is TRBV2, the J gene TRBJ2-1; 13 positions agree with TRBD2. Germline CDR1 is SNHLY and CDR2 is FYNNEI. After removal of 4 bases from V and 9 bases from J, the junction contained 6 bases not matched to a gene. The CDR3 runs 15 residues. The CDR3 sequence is CASSGTSGRGVEQFF. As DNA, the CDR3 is TGTGCCAGCAGTGGCACTAGCGGGAGGGGGGTTGAGCAGTTCTTC. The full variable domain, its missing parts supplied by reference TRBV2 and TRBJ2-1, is EPEVTQTPSHQVTQMGQEVILRCVPISNHLYFYWYRQILGQKVEFLVSFYNNEISEKSEIFDDQFSVERPDGSNFTLKIRSTKLEDSAMYFCASSGTSGRGVEQFFGPGTRLTVL.

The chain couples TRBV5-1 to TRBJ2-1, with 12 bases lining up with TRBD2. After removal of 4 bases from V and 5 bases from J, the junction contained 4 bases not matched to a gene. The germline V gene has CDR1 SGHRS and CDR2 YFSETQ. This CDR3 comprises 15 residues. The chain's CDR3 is CASSPRTSGDNEQFF. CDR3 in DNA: TGCGCCAGCAGCCCACGGACTAGCGGGGACAATGAGCAGTTCTTC. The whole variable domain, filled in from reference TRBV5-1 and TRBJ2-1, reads KAGVTQTPRYLIKTRGQQVTLSCSPISGHRSVSWYQQTPGQGLQFLFEYFSETQRNKGNFPGRFSGRQFSNSRSEMNVSTLELGDSALYLCASSPRTSGDNEQFFGPGTRLTVL.

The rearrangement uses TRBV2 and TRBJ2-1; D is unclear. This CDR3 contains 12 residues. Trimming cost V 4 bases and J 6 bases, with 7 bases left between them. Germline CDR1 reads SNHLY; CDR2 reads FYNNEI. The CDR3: CASSGSGNEQFF. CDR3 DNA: TGTGCCAGCAGTGGATCGGGCAATGAGCAGTTCTTC.

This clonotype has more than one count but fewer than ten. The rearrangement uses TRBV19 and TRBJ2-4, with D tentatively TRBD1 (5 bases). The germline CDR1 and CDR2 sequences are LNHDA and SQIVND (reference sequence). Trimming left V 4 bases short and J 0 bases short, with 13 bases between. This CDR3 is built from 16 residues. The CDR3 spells CASSTGQLLAKNIQYF. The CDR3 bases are TGTGCCAGTAGTACAGGACAATTATTAGCCAAAAACATTCAGTACTTC.

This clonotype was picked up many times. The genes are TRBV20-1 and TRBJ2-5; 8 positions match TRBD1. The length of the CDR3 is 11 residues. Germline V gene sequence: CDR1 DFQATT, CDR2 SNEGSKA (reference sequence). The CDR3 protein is CSADRVETQYF. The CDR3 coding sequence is TGCAGCGCGGACAGGGTGGAGACCCAGTACTTC.

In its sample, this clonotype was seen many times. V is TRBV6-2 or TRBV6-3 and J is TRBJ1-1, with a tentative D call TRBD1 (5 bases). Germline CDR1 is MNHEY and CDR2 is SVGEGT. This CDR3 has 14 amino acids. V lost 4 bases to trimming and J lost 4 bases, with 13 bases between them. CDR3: CASSLSGDGTEAFF. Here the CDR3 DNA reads TGTGCCAGCAGTTTAAGTGGGGACGGCACTGAAGCTTTCTTT.

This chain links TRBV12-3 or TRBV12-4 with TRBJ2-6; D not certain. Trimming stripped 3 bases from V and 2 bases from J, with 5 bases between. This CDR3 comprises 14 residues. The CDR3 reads CASSFAAGANVLTF. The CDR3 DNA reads TGTGCCAGCAGTTTTGCCGCTGGGGCCAACGTCCTGACTTTC.

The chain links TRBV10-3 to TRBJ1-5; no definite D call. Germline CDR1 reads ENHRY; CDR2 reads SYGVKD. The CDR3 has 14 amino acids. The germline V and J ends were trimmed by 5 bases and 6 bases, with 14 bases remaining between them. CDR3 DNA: TGTGCCATCAGTCTGGACGTCACCAGTCAGCCCCAGCATTTT. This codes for CAISLDVTSQPQHF.